This TCR beta chain emerged from a study of post-analysis software for immune sequencing data. Whole-study context: Included among the disease courses, which were recorded for the cohort, were relapsing-remitting, secondary progressive and progressive-relapsing multiple sclerosis. Study results and limitations: Patients showed TRBV5-6, TRBV5-1 and TRBV20-1 among four to six TRBV segments more frequent than in controls. Samples sharing a preparation batch grouped tightly together when assessed by F measure. Controls showed significantly higher normalized Chao1 diversity than did multiple sclerosis patients.

Trimming at V came to 3 bases and at J to 7 bases, leaving 6 bases not matched to a gene. Germline CDR1 reads DFQATT; CDR2 reads SNEGSKA (reference sequence). The CDR3 has 14 amino acids. This clonotype was seen a handful of times. Its antigen remains unidentified. Prepared libraries of TCR beta cDNA carried unique molecular identifiers. TCRdb re-called the PCR reads through MiXCR, storing one row per CDR3 protein. There are hundreds of thousands of distinct CDR3 sequences in the sample; roughly 27% occur only once, and 0.55% to 0.65% lies in the top ten. The source of this sequence is a girl under 18 with multiple sclerosis. The sequencing input was blood. This sequence joins TRBV20-1 and TRBJ1-6; 7 bases are a match to TRBD1. CDR3 amino acids: CSARRTGRNSPLHF. The CDR3 nucleotides are TGCAGTGCTAGGCGGACAGGCCGAAATTCACCCCTCCACTTT.